The subject of this entry is one T cell receptor beta chain. This clonotype was recorded a few times. Its antigen is not yet known. The input lacks base qualities; no much larger clone sits a single base away. The sample is drawn from a study of molecular identifiers for immune sequencing clone quantification (dated by TCRdb to 2016 to 2019). At the level of the whole study: For a replicate experiment, RNA from around 20,000 or 100,000 naive CD8 T cells was divided into five aliquots, and four of the five aliquots were sequenced. This methods study benchmarked molecular-identifier clustering-based TCR repertoire sequencing (MIDCIRS) and TCR RNA copy counting, using CD8 T cells to do so.

The CDR3 runs 13 amino acids, cysteine and phenylalanine included. Just the 39-base CDR3 DNA is kept, in frame starting at base 1. V was cut back by 3 bases and J by 4 bases, leaving a gap of 9 bases between them. The library was produced with PCR. Sequencing was performed on an Illumina HiSeq 4000. Preparation of bulk TCR libraries followed a previously described approach, with the TCR primers listed in Table S5. Total RNA was purified with the Qiagen AllPrep DNA/RNA kit. Reads from multiple sequencing runs of the same library were pooled before analysis. As for the authors' bioinformatics: Reads were retained only if an exact TCR constant sequence was present, and the retained reads were trimmed to 150 nt and grouped according to their 12-nt molecular barcodes. Within each barcode group, reads were sub-clustered at a 15% Levenshtein threshold, and quality-weighted consensus sequences were built per RNA molecule. Non-functional sequences were filtered out, along with any lower-count sequence sitting one edit away from another sequence. Based on fitting two negative binomial distributions, any barcode sub-cluster with under 20% of the maximum read count was discarded. TCRdb took the public reads, trimmed them with fastp at Q25, ran MiXCR for clone calling and kept in-frame beta chains. Rows matching on CDR3 protein sequence are summarized as one entry with the most common DNA and genes. TCRdb's processing, not the authors', yielded these V and J calls. The sample includes about 65,000 distinct CDR3 sequences, with less than 20% observed a single time. Clones ranked in the top ten supply approximately 1.4% of the sample.

The paper's findings and limits, for the study overall: Without barcode sub-clustering, chimeric consensus sequences inflated TCR diversity; chimeras reached as high as 47%. Naive libraries contained spiked-in Jurkat TCR RNA (roughly 10 copies' worth), which is not part of the donor repertoire. In CMV-specific effector cells, clones with more than 20 RNA copies contained over 99% of molecules, whereas in naive cells such clones contained under 1% of molecules. Modeling gave about three recovered TCR RNA copies per cell versus approximately 9 by digital PCR, implying around 30% capture efficiency. A single cell's worth of spiked-in Jurkat TCR RNA was reported detectable even among 750,000 to 1,000,000 naive CD8 T cells. Identical TCR molecules sharing a barcode could cause highly expanded clone sizes to be underestimated.

Naive CD8 T cell libraries were made from around 18,000 to 910,000 sorted cells using 10%, 30% or 50% of purified RNA. On a BD FACSAria II, naive CD8 T cells were FACS-sorted as CD8+CD4-CCR7+CD45RA+ and collected into RLT Plus buffer. To test detection sensitivity, Jurkat RNA equal to over nine TCR copies was added to samples of about 20,000-1,000,000 naive CD8 T cells. Enrichment of CD8 T cells was performed with RosetteSep CD8+ T Cell Enrichment Cocktail and Ficoll-Paque, after which ACK red cell lysis was carried out. Recombination joined TRBV12-3 or TRBV12-4 with TRBJ2-5, and possibly TRBD2, on 5 matching bases. This receptor was obtained from a human donor in good health. Some libraries in this study had Jurkat cell RNA spiked in. The sequenced material came from naive CD8+ T cells from blood, with Jurkat cell RNA spiked in. The label giving this sample's cell subset or site can be read as: FACS-sorted CD8+CD4-CCR7+CD45RA+ naive T cells. The CDR3 corresponds to CASSFDYVETQYF. The bases read TGTGCCAGCAGTTTTGACTACGTAGAGACCCAGTACTTC.